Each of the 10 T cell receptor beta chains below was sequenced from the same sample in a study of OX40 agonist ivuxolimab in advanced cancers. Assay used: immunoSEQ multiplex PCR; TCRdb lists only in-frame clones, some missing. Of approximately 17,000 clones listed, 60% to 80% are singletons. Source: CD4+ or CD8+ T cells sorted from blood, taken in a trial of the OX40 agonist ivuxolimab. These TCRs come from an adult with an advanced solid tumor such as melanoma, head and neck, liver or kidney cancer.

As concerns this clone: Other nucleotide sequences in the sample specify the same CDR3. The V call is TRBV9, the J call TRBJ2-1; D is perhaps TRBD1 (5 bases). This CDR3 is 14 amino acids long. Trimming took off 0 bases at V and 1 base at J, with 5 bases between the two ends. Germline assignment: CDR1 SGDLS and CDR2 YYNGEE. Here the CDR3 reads CASSVAGSYNEQFF. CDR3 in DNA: TGTGCCAGCAGCGTAGCAGGGTCCTACAATGAGCAGTTCTTC.

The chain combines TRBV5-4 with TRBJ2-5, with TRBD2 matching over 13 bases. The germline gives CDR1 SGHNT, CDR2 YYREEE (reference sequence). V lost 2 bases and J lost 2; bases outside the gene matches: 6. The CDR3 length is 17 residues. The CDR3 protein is CASSLRGLAGLQETQYF. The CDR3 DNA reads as TGTGCCAGCAGCTTAAGGGGACTAGCGGGATTACAAGAGACCCAGTACTTC.

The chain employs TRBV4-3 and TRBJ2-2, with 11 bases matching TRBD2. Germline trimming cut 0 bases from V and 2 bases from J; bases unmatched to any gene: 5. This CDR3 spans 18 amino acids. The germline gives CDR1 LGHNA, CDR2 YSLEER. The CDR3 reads CASSQDPTSGVNTGELFF. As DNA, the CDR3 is TGCGCCAGCAGCCAAGATCCGACTAGCGGGGTAAACACCGGGGAGCTGTTTTTT.

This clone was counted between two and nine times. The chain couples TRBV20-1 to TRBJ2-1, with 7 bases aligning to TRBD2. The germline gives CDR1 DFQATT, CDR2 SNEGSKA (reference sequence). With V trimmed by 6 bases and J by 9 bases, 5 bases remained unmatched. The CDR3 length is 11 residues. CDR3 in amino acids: CSAQAGSEQFF. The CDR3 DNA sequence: TGCAGTGCGCAAGCGGGAAGTGAGCAGTTCTTC.

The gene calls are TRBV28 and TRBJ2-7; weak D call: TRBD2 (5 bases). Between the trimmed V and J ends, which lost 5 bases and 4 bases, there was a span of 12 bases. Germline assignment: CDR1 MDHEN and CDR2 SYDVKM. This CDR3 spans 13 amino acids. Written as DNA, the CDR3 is TGTGCCAGCAGTGCACCGAGGGCGTACGAGCAGTACTTC. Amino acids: CASSAPRAYEQYF.

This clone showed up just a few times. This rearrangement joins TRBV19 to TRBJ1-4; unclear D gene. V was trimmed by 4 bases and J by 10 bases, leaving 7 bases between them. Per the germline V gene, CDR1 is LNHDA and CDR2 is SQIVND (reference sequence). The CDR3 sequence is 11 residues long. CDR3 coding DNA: TGTGCCAGTAGTACGGACGGAAAACTGTTTTTT. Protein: CASSTDGKLFF.

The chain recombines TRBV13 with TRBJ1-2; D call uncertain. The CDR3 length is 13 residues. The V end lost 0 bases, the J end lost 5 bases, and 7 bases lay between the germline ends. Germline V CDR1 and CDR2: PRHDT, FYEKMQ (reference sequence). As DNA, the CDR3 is TGTGCCAGCAGCTTAGGCGGCGAGTATGGCTACACCTTC. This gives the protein CASSLGGEYGYTF.

The CDR3 loop is CASSMGLAGTDTQYF. Here the CDR3 DNA reads TGTGCCAGCAGTATGGGACTAGCGGGCACAGATACGCAGTATTTT. V is TRBV5-4 and J is TRBJ2-3, with 11 nucleotides matching TRBD2. Germline lookup yields CDR1 SGHNT and CDR2 YYREEE (reference sequence). The CDR3 runs 15 residues. The V and J ends lost 5 bases and 1 base, in that order; junction bases with no gene match: 3.

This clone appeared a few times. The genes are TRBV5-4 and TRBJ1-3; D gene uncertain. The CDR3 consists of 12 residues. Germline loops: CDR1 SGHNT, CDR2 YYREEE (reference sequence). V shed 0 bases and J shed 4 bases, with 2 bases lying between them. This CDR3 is CASSLAGNTIYF. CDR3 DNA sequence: TGTGCCAGCAGCTTGGCCGGAAACACCATATATTTT. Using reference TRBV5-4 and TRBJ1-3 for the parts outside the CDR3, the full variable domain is ETGVTQSPTHLIKTRGQQVTLRCSSQSGHNTVSWYQQALGQGPQFIFQYYREEENGRGNFPPRFSGLQFPNYSSELNVNALELDDSALYLCASSLAGNTIYFGEGSWLTVV.

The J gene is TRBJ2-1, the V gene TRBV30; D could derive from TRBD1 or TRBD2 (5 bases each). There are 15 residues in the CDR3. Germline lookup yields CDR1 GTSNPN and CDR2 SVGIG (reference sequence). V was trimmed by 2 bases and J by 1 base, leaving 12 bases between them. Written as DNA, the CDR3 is TGTGCCTGGAGTATATTGGGGGTTTCCTACAATGAGCAGTTCTTC. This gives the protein CAWSILGVSYNEQFF.